This is a list of T cell receptor beta chains from one sample in a study of blood T cells in healthy people across ages. TCRdb fed the 5' RACE reads into MiXCR, producing one record per CDR3 protein. The sample shows some 1,500,000 distinct CDR3 sequences, roughly 43% of them seen only once. Sequences were obtained from blood. These TCRs come from a woman between 18 and 30 years old in good health. CDR3s include the opening cysteine and the closing phenylalanine or tryptophan. A D gene is named only where the DNA matches it firmly. Not all rows give a size; the values are once, few, many and, for expanded clones, a class.

abundance: .
v_gene: TRBV4-1
j_gene: TRBJ1-1
d_gene: TRBD1
CDR3nt: TGCGCCAGCAGCCAAGCTCCAGGGGGGTGGACTGAAGCTTTCTTT
CDR3aa: CASSQAPGGWTEAFF

abundance: .
v_gene: TRBV6-6
j_gene: TRBJ2-5
d_gene: .
CDR3nt: TGTGCCAGCAGTCGGGGGAATGGGGAGACCCAGTACTTC
CDR3aa: CASSRGNGETQYF

abundance: .
v_gene: TRBV20-1
j_gene: TRBJ2-7
d_gene: .
CDR3nt: TGCAGTGCTCCAGGCCACGAGCAGTACTTC
CDR3aa: CSAPGHEQYF

abundance: few
v_gene: TRBV11-2
j_gene: TRBJ1-6
d_gene: TRBD1
CDR3nt: TGTGCCAGCACCGGACAGGGAGGAGGTTCACCCCTCCACTTT
CDR3aa: CASTGQGGGSPLHF

abundance: .
v_gene: TRBV28
j_gene: TRBJ2-5
d_gene: .
CDR3nt: TGTGCCAGCAGTAAGGTGGGCGGAGAGACCCAGTACTTC
CDR3aa: CASSKVGGETQYF

abundance: few
v_gene: TRBV6-6
j_gene: TRBJ2-7
d_gene: TRBD1
CDR3nt: TGTGCCAGCATCCCCGGGACAGGGTTTTATGGGTACTTC
CDR3aa: CASIPGTGFYGYF

abundance: .
v_gene: TRBV7-9
j_gene: TRBJ2-3
d_gene: TRBD1
CDR3nt: TGTGCCAGCAGCGCCGGGACAGGATACGCAGATACGCAGTATTTT
CDR3aa: CASSAGTGYADTQYF

abundance: few
v_gene: TRBV12-3/TRBV12-4
j_gene: TRBJ2-2
d_gene: .
CDR3nt: TGTGCCAGCACCCTCCGAGGCACCGGGGAGCTGTTTTTT
CDR3aa: CASTLRGTGELFF

abundance: .
v_gene: TRBV20-1
j_gene: TRBJ2-1
d_gene: .
CDR3nt: TGCAGTGCTAGAGATACTTTGGGTACGGATGAGCAGTTCTTC
CDR3aa: CSARDTLGTDEQFF

abundance: .
v_gene: TRBV29-1
j_gene: TRBJ1-1
d_gene: .
CDR3nt: TGCAGCGTTCATGGACAGTATATGAACACTGAAGCTTTCTTT
CDR3aa: CSVHGQYMNTEAFF